This entry features one T cell receptor (beta chain) sequence. No antigen is known for it. The data are from a study of blood T cells in healthy people across ages. Findings and limits, study-wide: CMV status of donors was unknown, possibly confounding expanded clonotype changes.

Alongside a J-beta primer mix, a sample-barcoded 5' primer served in a second PCR lasting about 7 to 12 cycles. TCRdb re-called the 5' RACE reads through MiXCR, storing one row per CDR3 protein. The repertoire includes 600,000 to 650,000 distinct CDR3 sequences, about 53% of them detected once, and about two fifths sits in the top ten. It was approximately 10 milliliters of peripheral blood that were drawn from each donor. V was pared by 7 bases and J by 4 bases, with 13 bases between. The CDR3 is 13 amino acids. The chain couples TRBV12-3 or TRBV12-4 to TRBJ2-5, with TRBD2 as a possible D gene (5 bases). The receptor was isolated from a man aged 60 to 75 in good health. The sample was blood. The CDR3 DNA reads as TGTGCCAGCAAAATGAACGAGGGAGAGACCCAGTACTTC. Amino acids: CASKMNEGETQYF.